Presented here are 22 T cell receptor beta chains from one specimen sequenced in a study of long-term antiretroviral therapy in people with HIV. The libraries were made with immunoSEQ v3.0 at survey level. The assay was immunoSEQ multiplex PCR, and TCRdb's table has in-frame clones only and misses some. The table records about 20,000 clones, about nine tenths of them present only once. The sequencing used unsorted PBMCs, collected approximately 4.5 years before starting antiretroviral therapy. The receptors originated from a woman aged 25-40 years with HIV.

The J gene is TRBJ2-5, the V gene TRBV7-3, with D possibly being TRBD2 (7 bases). The germline gives CDR1 SGHTA, CDR2 FQGTGA. V lost 5 bases and J lost 4, with 17 bases in between. CDR3 length: 15 residues. The CDR3 coding sequence is TGTGCCAGCAGCCCCTGGGGGGGGGCCAGAGAGACCCAGTACTTC. Protein sequence: CASSPWGGARETQYF.

About this clone: At one of its ends the junction is not consistent with the germline gene, which may arise from a read error. The CDR3 coding sequence is TGCAGTGCTAGAGATGGGGCGAGTGGGGTCTTT. Translated, it gives CSARDGASGVF. J is TRBJ1-1 and V is TRBV20-1; possible D gene TRBD1, 5 bases. CDR1 is DFQATT and CDR2 is SNEGSKA in the germline V gene (reference sequence). The CDR3 consists of 11 residues.

CDR3 amino acids: CASSTLAGIGAFF. The CDR3 DNA is TGTGCCAGCAGTACCCTAGCCGGCATCGGAGCTTTCTTT. The V call is TRBV2, the J call TRBJ1-1; D gene ambiguous. V lost 5 bases to trimming and J lost 10 bases, with 17 bases between them. Germline V gene data show CDR1 as SNHLY and CDR2 as FYNNEI. This CDR3 is 13 amino acids long.

The chain combines TRBV5-1 with TRBJ2-3, with 10 bases fitting TRBD2. The junction had 17 bases not matched to a gene; V was cut back by 4 bases and J by 0 bases. This CDR3 has 20 amino acids. CDR1 SGHRS and CDR2 YFSETQ come from the germline V gene. This chain's CDR3 is CASSLGSGGAARQSTDTQYF. For the CDR3, the DNA is TGCGCCAGCAGCCTAGGCAGCGGGGGGGCCGCTCGGCAAAGCACAGATACGCAGTATTTT.

The chain links TRBV19 to TRBJ1-1; 11 bases fit TRBD1. V lost 6 bases and J lost 0; bases outside the gene matches: 6. Germline V gene sequence: CDR1 LNHDA, CDR2 SQIVND (reference sequence). CDR3 length equals 16 residues. The CDR3 here is CASSPDRGHMNTEAFF. The CDR3 nucleotides read TGTGCCAGTAGCCCGGACAGGGGGCATATGAACACTGAAGCTTTCTTT.

The V gene is TRBV6-1, the J gene TRBJ1-6, with 8 bases aligning to TRBD1. The germline gives CDR1 MNHNS, CDR2 SASEGT. Trimming took 5 bases from V and 7 from J; bases not matched to a gene: 7. There are 15 residues in the CDR3. Here the CDR3 DNA reads TGTGCCAGCAGTCCATTACAGGGGGGGAATTCACCCCTCCACTTT. This gives the protein CASSPLQGGNSPLHF.

The V gene is TRBV5-1, the J gene TRBJ1-2; perhaps TRBD1 as D (6 bases). The V gene's germline CDR1 is SGHRS and CDR2 YFSETQ. The CDR3 has 16 residues. V lost 3 bases, J lost 6 bases, and 21 bases lay in between. CDR3 region: CASSSQGGGAGNGYTF. The CDR3 DNA is TGCGCCAGCAGCTCTCAAGGGGGGGGCGCAGGTAATGGCTACACCTTC.

In DNA, the CDR3 is TGTGCCAGCAGCGTACAGGGTATCGGTTCTGGCTACACCTTC. Its protein is CASSVQGIGSGYTF. The chain joins TRBV9 to TRBJ1-2; D is possibly TRBD1 (5 bases). The ends were cut back, 1 base at V and 7 bases at J, with 14 bases in the middle. The germline gives CDR1 SGDLS, CDR2 YYNGEE. The CDR3 runs to 14 residues.

This chain links TRBV7-2 with TRBJ1-2; TRBD1 aligns across 7 bases. The length of the CDR3 is 15 residues. Germline CDR1 reads SGHTA; CDR2 reads FQGNSA. V trimming: 5 bases; J trimming: 3 bases; junction bases outside the gene matches: 9. The CDR3 DNA is TGTGCCAGCAGCCCGACAGGGCTCAAGGACTATGGCTACACCTTC. As protein: CASSPTGLKDYGYTF.

This chain uses TRBV10-1 with TRBJ1-4, with D uncertain. CDR1 is WNHNN, CDR2 SYGVQD, per germline (reference sequence). The CDR3 runs 14 residues. Trimming stripped 2 bases from V and 8 bases from J, with 12 bases between. CDR3 nucleotides: TGCGCCAGCAGTGAGAGCGGGCAAGACGAAAAACTGTTTTTT. Its protein is CASSESGQDEKLFF.

J is TRBJ2-7 and V is TRBV2; 10 bases agree with TRBD1. The V segment lost 8 bases and the J segment 8 bases; nucleotides outside the gene matches: 6. Germline V gives CDR1 SNHLY, CDR2 FYNNEI. The CDR3 covers 12 residues. CDR3 in amino acids: CASGTGVGKQYF. As DNA, the CDR3 is TGTGCCAGCGGGACAGGGGTCGGTAAGCAGTACTTC.

The J gene is TRBJ1-6, the V gene TRBV7-2; no reliable D call. The V gene lost 5 bases and the J gene lost 7 bases, with 15 bases spanning the gap. CDR1 SGHTA and CDR2 FQGNSA come from the germline V gene. The length of the CDR3 is 15 residues. CDR3: CASSVSGSRNSPLHF. The CDR3, as DNA: TGTGCCAGCAGCGTGTCCGGGAGCCGAAATTCACCCCTCCACTTT.

V usage is TRBV5-4 and J usage is TRBJ2-1, with TRBD1 as a possible D gene (5 bases). V gave up 1 base and J gave up 8 bases, with 10 bases separating them. Germline lookup yields CDR1 SGHNT and CDR2 YYREEE (reference sequence). This CDR3 is 13 amino acids long. The CDR3 is CASSLQGVDEQFF. In nucleotides, the CDR3 is TGTGCCAGCAGCTTGCAGGGTGTGGATGAGCAGTTCTTC.

V and J are TRBV2 and TRBJ1-1; perhaps TRBD1 as D (5 bases). The CDR3 length is 14 residues. In germline, CDR1 is SNHLY, CDR2 FYNNEI. Trimming removed 11 bases from V and 4 bases from J, with 20 bases in between. CDR3 in DNA: TGTGCCTCACGAGGGGAGTCCGTCGGCACTGAAGCTTTCTTT. Its protein product is CASRGESVGTEAFF.

V is TRBV29-1 and J is TRBJ2-7, with no clear D. The germline V gene has CDR1 SQVTM and CDR2 ANQGSEA. The V end was cut by 4 bases, the J end by 6 bases, with 7 bases between. CDR3 length equals 10 residues. Here the CDR3 DNA reads TGCAGCGTTGTCCAGGCCGAGCAGTACTTC. Amino acids: CSVVQAEQYF.

The V call is TRBV11-2, the J call TRBJ2-1; 9 bases are shared with TRBD2. In germline, CDR1 is SGHAT, CDR2 FQNNGV. This CDR3 is 14 amino acids long. J was trimmed by 2 bases and V by 5 bases; bases with no gene match: 1. The CDR3 reads CASSASGAYNEQFF. CDR3 DNA: TGTGCCAGCAGCGCTAGCGGGGCCTACAATGAGCAGTTCTTC.

The rearrangement links TRBV5-4 to TRBJ1-2; the D is unclear. V lost 2 bases and J lost 1, with 12 bases in between. CDR1 and CDR2 from the germline V gene are SGHNT and YYREEE (reference sequence). The CDR3 is 15 amino acids. The CDR3 reads CASSFPEPLNYGYTF. CDR3 coding DNA: TGTGCCAGCAGCTTCCCCGAGCCCCTTAACTATGGCTACACCTTC.

The chain is built from TRBV27 and TRBJ2-7; maybe TRBD1 (5 bases). V was trimmed by 2 bases and J by 3 bases, leaving 11 bases between them. From germline, CDR1 is MNHEY and CDR2 SMNVEV (reference sequence). The CDR3 contains 14 residues. The DNA of the CDR3 is TGTGCCAGCAGTTTAAGAGGACAAGACTACGAGCAGTACTTC. Its protein product is CASSLRGQDYEQYF.

J is TRBJ1-2 and V is TRBV18, with 7 bases identical to TRBD1. V lost 4 bases to trimming and J lost 1 base; unmatched junction nucleotides: 6. Germline loops: CDR1 KGHSH, CDR2 LQKENI. The CDR3 is 15 residues long. The CDR3 sequence: CASSLQGEYNYGYTF. CDR3 bases: TGTGCCAGCTCACTCCAGGGGGAATATAACTATGGCTACACCTTC. The entire variable domain, with the rest obtained from reference TRBV18 and TRBJ1-2, is as follows: NAGVMQNPRHLVRRRGQEARLRCSPMKGHSHVYWYRQLPEEGLKFMVYLQKENIIDESGMPKERFSAEFPKEGPSILRIQQVVRGDSAAYFCASSLQGEYNYGYTFGSGTRLTVV.

This CDR3 reads CASSLVPSGTSTDTQYF. The CDR3, as DNA: TGCGCCAGCAGCTTGGTCCCTAGCGGGACTAGCACAGATACGCAGTATTTT. This sequence joins TRBV5-1 and TRBJ2-3; 9 bases map to TRBD2. CDR1 and CDR2 from the germline V gene are SGHRS and YFSETQ. Trimming at V came to 0 bases and at J to 0 bases, leaving 5 bases not matched to a gene. There are 17 residues in the CDR3.

This chain links TRBV4-1 with TRBJ2-2, with 10 bases identical to TRBD1. The junction had 17 bases not matched to a gene; V was cut back by 8 bases and J by 5 bases. Germline V gene data show CDR1 as MGHRA and CDR2 as YSYEKL. The CDR3 totals 18 residues. As DNA, the CDR3 is TGCGCCAGCGGCCTATCCGGGACAGGGGCGTTCGTAACCGGGGAGCTGTTTTTT. Translated, it gives CASGLSGTGAFVTGELFF.

The chain combines TRBV6-6 with TRBJ1-5; TRBD1 matches at 8 bases. The germline gives CDR1 MNHNY, CDR2 SVGAGI (reference sequence). This CDR3 contains 16 residues. Trimming at V came to 2 bases and at J to 3 bases, leaving 6 bases not matched to a gene. In nucleotides, the CDR3 is TGTGCCAGCAGTTACAACGACAGGGGAGACAATCAGCCCCAGCATTTT. Its translation: CASSYNDRGDNQPQHF.